Shown below are 27 T cell receptor beta chains from a single sample sequenced in a study of blood T cell repertoires in COVID-19 (TCRdb year 2020). Library generation was performed with the immunoSEQ multiplex PCR assay. The immuneACCESS repertoire file appears here via TCRdb, limited to in-frame rearrangements. These files lack a portion of the clones; in checked studies, under half of the deficit traces to unresolved V genes, and the cause of the others is not known. For this sample the table gives about 180,000 clones, of which roughly nine tenths were detected only once. In total, the top ten clones hold around 0.53% of the sample. The specimen was peripheral blood. Receptor source: a man in his forties or fifties with acute or convalescent COVID-19.

V and J are TRBV9 and TRBJ1-6; 7 nucleotides line up with TRBD1. Germline CDR1 reads SGDLS; CDR2 reads YYNGEE. J gave up 9 bases and V 0 bases, and 6 bases lay outside the gene matches. The CDR3 is made up of 15 amino acids. CDR3 DNA sequence: TGTGCCAGCAGCGTAGGGCCAGGGGGGAGTTCACCCCTCCACTTT. Amino acids: CASSVGPGGSSPLHF.

The chain recombines TRBV6-5 with TRBJ1-6, with 11 bases identical to TRBD1. The V segment lost 10 bases and the J segment 9 bases; nucleotides outside the gene matches: 5. From germline, CDR1 is MNHEY and CDR2 SVGAGI. This CDR3 spans 13 amino acids. The CDR3 DNA reads TGTGCCATCACCGGGACAGGGGGTTCACCCCTCCACTTT. Translated: CAITGTGGSPLHF.

The chain recombines TRBV28 with TRBJ2-5; 8 bases are shared with TRBD1. V shed 3 bases, J shed 4 bases, and the junction held 7 bases outside the gene matches. CDR3 length: 15 amino acids. The germline V gene encodes CDR1 MDHEN and CDR2 SYDVKM. The CDR3 DNA is TGTGCCAGCAGTTTTACAGGGGGAAGGTCAGAGACCCAGTACTTC. It encodes CASSFTGGRSETQYF.

V gene TRBV3-1 (or the pseudogene TRBV3-2) combines with J gene TRBJ2-5; 11 bases align to TRBD2. V dropped 1 base and J dropped 4; count of bases not matched to a gene: 5. Germline CDR1 reads LGHDT; CDR2 reads YNNKEL (reference sequence). The CDR3 runs to 16 residues. The CDR3 DNA follows: TGTGCCAGCAGCCAAGTAGCGGGAGGGCGTGGAGAGACCCAGTACTTC. Protein product: CASSQVAGGRGETQYF.

The V gene is TRBV10-2, the J gene TRBJ1-1, with D possibly matching TRBD1 (6 bases). The germline V gene has CDR1 WSHSY and CDR2 SAAADI. This CDR3 has 16 amino acids. V was trimmed by 10 bases and J by 1 base, leaving 22 bases between them. This CDR3 reads CATTGWGQGRNTEAFF. CDR3 DNA: TGCGCCACTACCGGGTGGGGGCAAGGAAGGAACACTGAAGCTTTCTTT.

The chain combines TRBV6-6 with TRBJ2-3; 9 nucleotides align to TRBD2. Losses at the gene ends were 5 bases for V and 5 bases for J; bases not matched to a gene: 17. The CDR3 sequence is 18 residues long. Germline lookup yields CDR1 MNHNY and CDR2 SVGAGI (reference sequence). The CDR3, as DNA: TGTGCCAGCAGTCCCTTTTGGGGTTTGCGGGGGGGATTAGATACGCAGTATTTT. It codes for CASSPFWGLRGGLDTQYF.

V is TRBV7-3 and J is TRBJ2-1, with 7 positions matching TRBD1. V gave up 5 bases and J gave up 0 bases; unmatched junction bases: 7. This CDR3 has 16 residues. The germline V gene has CDR1 SGHTA and CDR2 FQGTGA. The CDR3 protein is CASSPPGQRSYNEQFF. CDR3 sequence (DNA): TGTGCCAGCAGCCCCCCGGGACAGCGCTCCTACAATGAGCAGTTCTTC.

The chain joins TRBV6-2 or TRBV6-3 to TRBJ2-5; the match to TRBD2 covers 11 bases. The CDR3 runs to 16 residues. Germline CDR1 reads MNHEY; CDR2 reads SVGEGT. V lost 5 bases to trimming and J lost 4 bases; unmatched junction nucleotides: 9. The CDR3, as DNA: TGTGCCAGCAGTACCCCCCGTAGCGGGAGGGGAGAGACCCAGTACTTC. Protein sequence: CASSTPRSGRGETQYF.

The V gene is TRBV20-1, the J gene TRBJ2-5; possible D gene TRBD1, 5 bases. The CDR3 contains 11 residues. V lost 5 bases and J lost 5, with 9 bases in between. Germline CDR1 and CDR2: DFQATT and SNEGSKA (reference sequence). CDR3 bases: TGCAGTGCTTCCCCAGGGGAGACCCAGTACTTC. Residues: CSASPGETQYF.

This clone was counted between two and nine times. This rearrangement joins TRBV18 to TRBJ2-7, with D tentatively TRBD1 (5 bases). CDR3 size: 13 residues. V lost 3 bases and J 3 bases, leaving 9 bases between the germline ends. The germline gives CDR1 KGHSH, CDR2 LQKENI. The CDR3 loop reads CASSPLDNYEQYF. CDR3 coding DNA: TGTGCCAGCTCACCTCTGGACAACTACGAGCAGTACTTC.

This rearrangement joins TRBV30 to TRBJ2-3, with 8 bases identical to TRBD2. Losses at the gene ends were 3 bases for V and 4 bases for J; bases not matched to a gene: 9. The CDR3 has 15 amino acids. Germline V gene data show CDR1 as GTSNPN and CDR2 as SVGIG (reference sequence). The DNA for the CDR3 is TGTGCCTGGAGGAACCCGGGACTAGAAGCAGATACGCAGTATTTT. It translates to CAWRNPGLEADTQYF.

The chain is built from TRBV20-1 and TRBJ1-2; D unclear. The V gene lost 1 base and the J gene lost 14 bases, with 8 bases spanning the gap. Germline V gene data show CDR1 as DFQATT and CDR2 as SNEGSKA (reference sequence). The CDR3 extends over 9 amino acids. The CDR3 DNA follows: TGCAGTGCTAGAGGGGGAGGAACCTTC. This translates into CSARGGGTF.

The chain has TRBV6-5 and TRBJ1-2; possibly TRBD1 for D (6 bases). The V and J ends lost 6 bases and 0 bases respectively, with 8 bases between them. CDR3 length: 13 residues. CDR1 and CDR2 (germline): MNHEY, SVGAGI. CDR3 protein: CASRGTSNYGYTF. DNA of the CDR3: TGTGCCAGCAGAGGGACATCTAACTATGGCTACACCTTC.

Only one count was recorded for this clone. The rearrangement joins TRBV7-8 to TRBJ1-2; no firm D call. Between the trimmed V and J ends, which lost 3 bases and 2 bases, there was a span of 13 bases. Germline-derived CDR1 and CDR2 are SGHVS and FQNEAQ. The CDR3 has 15 residues. The CDR3 spells CASSLMGAGNYGYTF. CDR3 bases: TGTGCCAGCAGCTTGATGGGAGCCGGGAACTATGGCTACACCTTC.

CDR3: CASSKVSSPLHF. The CDR3 nucleotides are TGTGCCAGCAGCAAAGTGAGTTCACCCCTCCACTTT. V usage is TRBV21-1 and J usage is TRBJ1-6. TRBV21-1 is given as a pseudogene. This CDR3 has 12 amino acids.

This chain connects TRBV6-5 to TRBJ2-3; 11 nucleotides align to TRBD2. The V and J ends lost 7 bases and 6 bases, in that order; junction bases with no gene match: 3. Germline V gives CDR1 MNHEY, CDR2 SVGAGI. The CDR3 is 13 amino acids. The CDR3 DNA follows: TGTGCCAGCAATTTAGCGGGGGGGGATACGCAGTATTTT. This codes for CASNLAGGDTQYF.

CDR3: CASSLAQGKNTEAFF. CDR3 DNA: TGTGCCAGCAGCTTAGCCCAGGGGAAGAACACTGAAGCTTTCTTT. The genes are TRBV7-6 and TRBJ1-1, with D maybe TRBD1 (6 bases). The V and J ends lost 0 bases and 1 base respectively, with 9 bases between them. The length of the CDR3 is 15 residues. Germline V gene lookup returns CDR1 SGHVS and CDR2 FNYEAQ.

This clone showed up just a few times. The V call is TRBV28, the J call TRBJ1-2; D is ambiguous. The V and J ends lost 8 bases and 0 bases respectively, with 4 bases between them. This CDR3 comprises 11 residues. The germline gives CDR1 MDHEN, CDR2 SYDVKM. The CDR3 region has the DNA TGTGCCAGCGACTCTAACTATGGCTACACCTTC. Translation: CASDSNYGYTF.

As DNA, the CDR3 is TGTGCCAGCAGCCACCAGGGTTCTAACCAGCCCCAGCATTTT. It is translated as CASSHQGSNQPQHF. The chain employs TRBV3-1 (or the pseudogene TRBV3-2) and TRBJ1-5, with D possibly being TRBD1 (5 bases). Germline CDR1 is LGHDT and CDR2 is YNNKEL (reference sequence). This CDR3 is 14 amino acids long. V was pared by 3 bases and J by 7 bases, with 13 bases between.

V and J are TRBV4-1 and TRBJ1-2, with D hard to call. The V gene lost 1 base and the J gene lost 2 bases, with 8 bases spanning the gap. Germline V gene sequence: CDR1 MGHRA, CDR2 YSYEKL. The CDR3 consists of 14 residues. The CDR3 nucleotides read TGCGCCAGCAGCCAAGTATATCCCAACTATGGCTACACCTTC. Its translation: CASSQVYPNYGYTF.

The V call is TRBV7-2, the J call TRBJ2-7, with D maybe TRBD2 (6 bases). From germline, CDR1 is SGHTA and CDR2 FQGNSA. The CDR3 is made up of 16 amino acids. V was trimmed by 2 bases and J by 3 bases, leaving 17 bases between them. DNA of the CDR3: TGTGCCAGCAGCTTAAGCGTCGGCGGGGTCCTCTACGAGCAGTACTTC. Protein sequence: CASSLSVGGVLYEQYF.

The J gene is TRBJ1-1, the V gene TRBV6-2 or TRBV6-3; D perhaps matches TRBD1 (5 bases). Germline CDR1 MNHEY, CDR2 SVGEGT. The CDR3 totals 14 residues. V lost 5 bases, J lost 3 bases, and 13 bases lay in between. The chain's CDR3 is CASSRGAGYTEAFF. CDR3 nucleotide sequence: TGTGCCAGCAGTCGAGGGGCGGGGTACACTGAAGCTTTCTTT.

CDR3 sequence: CASSFGQTENEKLFF. CDR3 nucleotides: TGTGCCAGCAGCTTCGGACAGACCGAAAATGAAAAACTGTTTTTT. The genes are TRBV5-4 and TRBJ1-4, with D possibly being TRBD1 (6 bases). There are 15 residues in the CDR3. Trimming took 2 bases from V and 5 from J, leaving 13 bases between them. CDR1 SGHNT and CDR2 YYREEE come from the germline V gene (reference sequence).

The chain carries TRBV29-1 and TRBJ2-7, with 12 bases aligning to TRBD2. The trim removed 8 bases at V and 2 bases at J, leaving 10 bases unmatched. Germline V gene sequence: CDR1 SQVTM, CDR2 ANQGSEA. There are 15 residues in the CDR3. In DNA, the CDR3 is TGCAGCCTACAAGCCTCTAGCGGGAGGGCCTACGAGCAGTACTTC. Its protein is CSLQASSGRAYEQYF.

This clone has just a few counts. Other DNA sequences in the sample encode the same CDR3. The J gene is TRBJ1-5, the V gene TRBV28; 8 bases are shared with TRBD1. This CDR3 is built from 16 residues. With 5 bases clipped from V and 5 bases from J, the junction kept 11 bases outside the gene matches. Germline V gene data show CDR1 as MDHEN and CDR2 as SYDVKM. The chain's CDR3 is CASSPPGQAAYQPQHF. CDR3 sequence (DNA): TGTGCCAGCAGTCCACCGGGACAGGCCGCGTATCAGCCCCAGCATTTT.

The CDR3 region is CASNLQGGDEQFF. CDR3 sequence (DNA): TGTGCCAGTAACCTACAGGGAGGGGATGAGCAGTTCTTC. The genes are TRBV18 and TRBJ2-1; possible D gene TRBD2, 7 bases. The V end was cut by 9 bases, the J end by 8 bases, with 17 bases between. This CDR3 comprises 13 residues. From germline, CDR1 is KGHSH and CDR2 LQKENI.

This rearrangement joins TRBV5-1 to TRBJ2-3; TRBD2 agrees at 8 bases. V lost 3 bases to trimming and J lost 0 bases; unmatched junction nucleotides: 6. CDR1 is SGHRS, CDR2 YFSETQ, per germline. The CDR3 totals 16 residues. CDR3 loop: CASSSGSGISTDTQYF. CDR3 DNA: TGCGCCAGCAGCTCGGGTAGCGGGATTAGCACAGATACGCAGTATTTT.